A single sample gave rise to the 23 T cell receptor beta chains below, sequenced in a study of T-cell memory formation after mild COVID-19. TCRdb processed the 5' RACE reads anew with MiXCR; each CDR3 protein has one entry. The data show about 470,000 distinct CDR3 sequences, approximately 23% seen once. Specimen: PBMCs or a T cell subset sorted from them (not recorded which). These receptors were taken from an adult woman who had mild COVID-19 (a few samples of this study predate the infection). Cell type and time point are not known.

The CDR3 reads CASSPEVSGETQYF. The CDR3 bases are TGTGCCAGCAGCCCTGAAGTGAGTGGGGAGACCCAGTACTTC. The chain couples TRBV7-6 to TRBJ2-5; D remains ambiguous. Germline loops: CDR1 SGHVS, CDR2 FNYEAQ. The CDR3 has 14 amino acids. V was trimmed by 5 bases and J by 5 bases, leaving 15 bases between them.

V is TRBV6-5 and J is TRBJ2-1; TRBD2 aligns across 9 bases. The CDR3 consists of 16 residues. Germline V gene sequence: CDR1 MNHEY, CDR2 SVGAGI. The junction had 11 bases not matched to a gene; V was cut back by 2 bases and J by 9 bases. CDR3 DNA sequence: TGTGCCAGCAGTTACCCCCGTGGCGGGGGGGCCCGTGAGCAGTTCTTC. Amino acids: CASSYPRGGGAREQFF.

This clonotype has just a few counts. The chain recombines TRBV18 with TRBJ1-5, with D hard to call. Trimming removed 6 bases from V and 0 bases from J, with 9 bases in between. Germline V gives CDR1 KGHSH, CDR2 LQKENI. The CDR3 totals 14 residues. The CDR3, as DNA: TGTGCCAGCTCTCCTCAGGATAGCAATCAGCCCCAGCATTTT. Translation: CASSPQDSNQPQHF.

This chain uses TRBV19 with TRBJ2-2, with 7 bases matching TRBD2. The CDR3 runs 18 residues. Germline V gives CDR1 LNHDA, CDR2 SQIVND (reference sequence). The J segment lost 6 bases and the V segment lost 1 base, leaving 14 bases of the junction unmatched. The CDR3 DNA reads TGTGCCAGTAGTATAGGGACGCCGGGGGGACTTTCATCCGGGGAGCTGTTTTTT. Encoded protein: CASSIGTPGGLSSGELFF. Full variable domain (outside the CDR3, taken from reference TRBV19 and TRBJ2-2): DGGITQSPKYLFRKEGQNVTLSCEQNLNHDAMYWYRQDPGQGLRLIYYSQIVNDFQKGDIAEGYSVSREKKESFPLTVTSAQKNPTAFYLCASSIGTPGGLSSGELFFGEGSRLTVL.

The chain is built from TRBV18 and TRBJ2-1; D gene uncertain. Deletions cut 2 bases from V and 4 bases from J, with 12 bases between. Looked up from germline, CDR1 is KGHSH and CDR2 is LQKENI. The CDR3 consists of 15 residues. CDR3 in amino acids: CASSPIQRRYNEQFF. In DNA form, the CDR3 reads TGTGCCAGCTCACCAATCCAACGTCGGTACAATGAGCAGTTCTTC.

The genes are TRBV5-1 and TRBJ2-7; 7 bases are shared with TRBD1. This CDR3 comprises 14 residues. Germline V CDR1 and CDR2: SGHRS, YFSETQ. V was pared by 3 bases and J by 3 bases, with 6 bases of the junction left unmatched. The DNA of the CDR3 is TGCGCCAGCAGCTGGGCGACAGGGTTCTACGAGCAGTACTTC. As protein: CASSWATGFYEQYF.

This clonotype was observed a handful of times. V gene TRBV20-1 combines with J gene TRBJ1-4; 8 positions agree with TRBD1. The junction had 14 bases not matched to a gene; V was cut back by 1 base and J by 7 bases. The CDR3 consists of 17 residues. Germline V gene data show CDR1 as DFQATT and CDR2 as SNEGSKA (reference sequence). The CDR3 region is CSARVGYRSGGIEKLFF. The CDR3 DNA is TGCAGTGCTAGAGTAGGCTATCGTTCAGGGGGCATTGAAAAACTGTTTTTT.

The CDR3 DNA sequence: TGTGCCAGCAGCACCCGGACTAGCGGGAGCTACAATGAGCAGTTCTTC. Residues: CASSTRTSGSYNEQFF. V gene TRBV12-3 or TRBV12-4 combines with J gene TRBJ2-1, with 13 bases identical to TRBD2. This CDR3 region has 16 residues. V was pared by 6 bases and J by 3 bases, with 5 bases of the junction left unmatched.

CDR3 sequence: CASSPRSWGNSPLHF. CDR3 in DNA: TGTGCCAGCAGCCCCCGATCCTGGGGAAATTCACCCCTCCACTTT. This rearrangement joins TRBV14 to TRBJ1-6; no firm D call. The V gene lost 4 bases and the J gene lost 7 bases, with 14 bases spanning the gap. Germline V gene lookup returns CDR1 SGHDN and CDR2 FVKESK. This CDR3 has 15 residues. The full variable domain, its missing parts supplied by reference TRBV14 and TRBJ1-6, is EAGVTQFPSHSVIEKGQTVTLRCDPISGHDNLYWYRRVMGKEIKFLLHFVKESKQDESGMPNNRFLAERTGGTYSTLKVQPAELEDSGVYFCASSPRSWGNSPLHFGNGTRLTVT.

The chain combines TRBV7-3 with TRBJ2-3; D unclear. Trimming pared 3 bases from V and 8 bases from J, leaving 12 bases between. The CDR3 has 13 residues. The germline CDR1 and CDR2 sequences are SGHTA and FQGTGA. The CDR3 DNA is TGTGCCAGCAGCTTCACCCGGCGTGGTACGCAGTATTTT. Amino acids: CASSFTRRGTQYF.

In its sample, this clonotype was seen a few times. The rearrangement links TRBV7-2 to TRBJ2-7, with 10 bases aligning to TRBD2. From germline, CDR1 is SGHTA and CDR2 FQGNSA. V lost 5 bases to trimming and J lost 4 bases; unmatched junction nucleotides: 11. The CDR3 contains 16 residues. In DNA, the CDR3 is TGTGCCAGCAGCACCTCGTCCGCTAGCGGGAGTTACGAGCAGTACTTC. Translated, it gives CASSTSSASGSYEQYF.

This clonotype has only a few counts. The gene calls are TRBV5-1 and TRBJ2-6; 9 nucleotides agree with TRBD1. The trim removed 4 bases at V and 2 bases at J, leaving 10 bases unmatched. Germline loops: CDR1 SGHRS, CDR2 YFSETQ. This CDR3 has 18 amino acids. CDR3 sequence: CASSPYTGGIAGANVLTF. As DNA, the CDR3 is TGCGCCAGCAGCCCCTATACAGGGGGCATAGCTGGGGCCAACGTCCTGACTTTC.

Concerning this clonotype: A much larger clone differs from this one at a single base, so this may be a read error. CDR3 loop: CSVERVRTDTQYF. CDR3 DNA: TGCAGCGTTGAACGCGTGAGGACAGATACGCAGTATTTT. The chain recombines TRBV29-1 with TRBJ2-3; D is unclear. The CDR3 loop spans 13 amino acids. The germline CDR1 and CDR2 sequences are SQVTM and ANQGSEA. Trimming stripped 2 bases from V and 3 bases from J, with 9 bases between.

J is TRBJ1-2 and V is TRBV19, with no clear D. The V end lost 9 bases, the J end lost 1 base, and 18 bases lay between the germline ends. The CDR3 runs to 15 residues. Germline lookup yields CDR1 LNHDA and CDR2 SQIVND (reference sequence). The DNA of the CDR3 is TGTGCCAGACTCCGTTGTCAAGCCCTTAACTATGGCTACACCTTC. This codes for CARLRCQALNYGYTF.

This chain connects TRBV12-3 or TRBV12-4 to TRBJ2-7, with TRBD1 identical over 10 bases. The CDR3 has 16 residues. V was clipped by 6 bases and J by 0 bases; unmatched bases: 8. This CDR3 is CASSKSRDRGSYEQYF. The CDR3 DNA reads as TGTGCCAGCAGCAAGTCCCGGGACAGGGGCTCCTACGAGCAGTACTTC.

This clonotype appeared once. The V call is TRBV19, the J call TRBJ2-1; TRBD2 matches 11 bases. Trimming at V came to 1 base and at J to 7 bases, leaving 3 bases not matched to a gene. CDR1 is LNHDA, CDR2 SQIVND, per germline (reference sequence). CDR3 size: 15 residues. Here the CDR3 DNA reads TGTGCCAGTAGTATAGCTAGCGGGGGGTGGAATGAGCAGTTCTTC. Its protein product is CASSIASGGWNEQFF.

A few counts support this clonotype. Sequence at one end of the junction differs from germline and may be a read error. This chain links TRBV7-3 with TRBJ1-2, with 9 bases fitting TRBD1. Germline values: CDR1 SGHTA, CDR2 FQGTGA. CDR3 length: 14 residues. The CDR3 nucleotides are TGTGCCAGCAGCCTAACAGGGGGCGACGATGGCTACACCTTC. Protein: CASSLTGGDDGYTF.

The gene calls are TRBV5-1 and TRBJ2-3, with 10 bases lining up with TRBD2. The CDR3 extends over 14 amino acids. CDR1 is SGHRS, CDR2 YFSETQ, per germline. V shed 1 base, J shed 12 bases, and the junction held 8 bases outside the gene matches. In DNA form, the CDR3 reads TGCGCCAGCAGCTTGAGTCTAGCGGGGGAAGGACAGTATTTT. Protein sequence: CASSLSLAGEGQYF.

This clonotype was seen only a few times. The chain carries TRBV5-1 and TRBJ2-2; 10 bases are shared with TRBD1. This CDR3 has 16 amino acids. Germline V gene data show CDR1 as SGHRS and CDR2 as YFSETQ. V gave up 4 bases and J gave up 3 bases; unmatched junction bases: 6. The CDR3 sequence: CASSEDRGPYTGELFF. For the CDR3, the DNA is TGCGCCAGCAGCGAAGACAGGGGGCCGTACACCGGGGAGCTGTTTTTT.

This clonotype was seen more than once but under ten times. V is TRBV12-3 or TRBV12-4 and J is TRBJ1-5; tentative D call: TRBD1 (5 bases). The V end lost 4 bases, the J end lost 0 bases, and 13 bases lay between the germline ends. CDR3 length: 16 amino acids. This CDR3 is CASSSLGTVSNQPQHF. The CDR3 nucleotides are TGTGCCAGCAGTTCCCTCGGGACGGTTAGCAATCAGCCCCAGCATTTT.

This clonotype was observed a few times. The chain couples TRBV7-9 to TRBJ2-7; D might be TRBD1 or TRBD2, each matching 5 bases. The CDR3 runs to 16 residues. V gave up 1 base and J gave up 5 bases, with 18 bases separating them. From germline, CDR1 is SEHNR and CDR2 FQNEAQ (reference sequence). This CDR3 reads CASSLESGTTYDEQYF. In nucleotides, the CDR3 is TGTGCCAGCAGCTTAGAGTCTGGGACGACCTACGACGAGCAGTACTTC.

The chain recombines TRBV7-2 with TRBJ2-1; 9 bases align to TRBD2. The CDR3 extends over 15 amino acids. V dropped 3 bases and J dropped 8; count of bases not matched to a gene: 8. From germline, CDR1 is SGHTA and CDR2 FQGNSA. The chain's CDR3 is CASSLPGLAAYEQFF. The CDR3 DNA reads TGTGCCAGCAGCTTGCCGGGACTAGCAGCCTATGAGCAGTTCTTC.

V gene TRBV9 combines with J gene TRBJ2-7, with D possibly matching TRBD1 (5 bases). CDR3 size: 13 residues. V was pared by 0 bases and J by 6 bases, with 10 bases between. In germline, CDR1 is SGDLS, CDR2 YYNGEE. CDR3: CASSVEGIAEQYF. The CDR3 bases are TGTGCCAGCAGCGTAGAGGGGATAGCCGAGCAGTACTTC.